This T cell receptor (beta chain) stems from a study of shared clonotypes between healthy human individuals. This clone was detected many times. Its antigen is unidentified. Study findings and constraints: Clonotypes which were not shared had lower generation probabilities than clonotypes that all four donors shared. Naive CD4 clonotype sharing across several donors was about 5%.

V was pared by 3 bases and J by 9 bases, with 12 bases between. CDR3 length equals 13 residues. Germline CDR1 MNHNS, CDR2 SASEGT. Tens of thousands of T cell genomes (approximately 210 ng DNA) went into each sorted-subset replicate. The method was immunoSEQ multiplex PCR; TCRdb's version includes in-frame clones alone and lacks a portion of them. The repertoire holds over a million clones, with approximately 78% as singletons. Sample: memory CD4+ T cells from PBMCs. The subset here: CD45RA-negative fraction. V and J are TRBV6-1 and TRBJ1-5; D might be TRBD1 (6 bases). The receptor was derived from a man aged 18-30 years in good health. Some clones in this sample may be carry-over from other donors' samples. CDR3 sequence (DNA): TGTGCCAGCAGTGAGGGAGGACAGTTGCCCCAGCATTTT. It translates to CASSEGGQLPQHF.